This T cell receptor (beta chain) was sequenced in a study of long-term antiretroviral therapy in people with HIV. Overall study results and limits: HIV repertoires covered narrower CDR3 length ranges than controls did.

Remarks on this clone: What it binds is unknown.

CDR1 SGDLS and CDR2 YYNGEE come from the germline V gene. The CDR3 totals 16 residues. The V gene end was trimmed by 2 bases and the J gene end by 4 bases; junction bases not matched to a gene: 4. Runs used v3.0 of the immunoSEQ assay and were done at survey level. Assay: immunoSEQ multiplex PCR; the TCRdb copy retains only in-frame clones and omits some. Here the sample spans some 20,000 clones, about 80% being singletons. This sequence was found in a man over 45 with HIV. Sequencing used unsorted PBMCs, obtained 2.2 years after starting antiretroviral therapy. V and J are TRBV9 and TRBJ2-3; TRBD2 agrees at 13 bases. The CDR3 nucleotides read TGTGCCAGCAGCGTTACTAGCGGGAGGGCCCCAGATACGCAGTATTTT. Its translation: CASSVTSGRAPDTQYF.